A selection of T cell receptor beta chains follows, all from one sample in a study of graft-versus-host responses after intestinal transplantation. No antigen is known for these receptors. Profiled with immunoSEQ multiplex PCR; TCRdb holds only in-frame clones, not every one. The sample shows roughly 97,000 clones, about 90% of them seen only once. This material consisted of unstimulated CD4+ T cells sorted from spleen or lymph node cells, taken before intestinal transplant. Receptors were obtained from a human donor who received an intestinal transplant. Each CDR3 is given with its conserved first and last residue. The D gene is left open where the match is weak. The size field is filled for only some rows; it gives once, few, many or a size class.

>-|TRBJ2-7|TRBV7-9|-
TGTGCCAGCAGCCCCGATTTGCGGTACTCCTACGAGCAGTACTTC
CASSPDLRYSYEQYF
>TRBD1|TRBJ2-1|TRBV7-3|-
TGTGCCAGCAGCTCTGGACAGGGAAACAATGAGCAGTTCTTC
CASSSGQGNNEQFF
>TRBD1|TRBJ2-5|TRBV18|-
TGTGCCAGCTCACCACAGAACAGGGGGCGTGAGACCCAGTACTTC
CASSPQNRGRETQYF
>-|TRBJ2-1|TRBV29-1|-
TGCAGCGCCCCGGGGAGGGGGATTAGGAATGAGCAGTTCTTC
CSAPGRGIRNEQFF
>-|TRBJ2-7|TRBV10-3|-
TGTGCCATCAGTGAGCTTTTGCAGGGAGGCGAGCAGTACTTC
CAISELLQGGEQYF
>-|TRBJ2-5|TRBV5-4|once
TGTGCCAGCAGCTCGACAGTACAAGAGACCCAGTACTTC
CASSSTVQETQYF
>TRBD1|TRBJ1-5|TRBV6-6|-
TGTGCCAGCAGTTTGGGACAGGTTCTAAATCAGCCCCAGCATTTT
CASSLGQVLNQPQHF
>-|TRBJ1-2|TRBV5-1|once
TGCGCCAGCAGCCTCCCCAGTTGGGATGGCTACACCTTC
CASSLPSWDGYTF
>-|TRBJ2-1|TRBV28|-
TGTGCCAGCAGCCCCTTTACAGGGCTTGGGCAGTTCTTC
CASSPFTGLGQFF
>-|TRBJ2-1|TRBV7-3|-
TGTGCCAGCAGCTTAGATAGGGACTTTTACAATGAGCAGCTCTTC
CASSLDRDFYNEQLF
>-|TRBJ2-3|TRBV9|-
TGTGCCAGCAGCGTAACCGGGGGTCGGACAGATACGCAGTATTTT
CASSVTGGRTDTQYF
>-|TRBJ2-6|TRBV2|-
TGTGCCAGCTCCCTGGGCCTGAGCTCTGGGGCCAACGTCCTGACTTTC
CASSLGLSSGANVLTF
>-|TRBJ1-5|TRBV5-6|-
TGTGCCAGCAGCTTGTGGGGATACAATCAGCCCCAGCATTTT
CASSLWGYNQPQHF
>-|TRBJ1-6|TRBV7-9|-
TGTGCCAGCAGCTTTGGGCCCGGCGATTCACCCCTCCACTTT
CASSFGPGDSPLHF
>TRBD2|TRBJ2-3|TRBV18|-
TGTGCCAGCTCACACTTACCTGGCAAGCGGGATACAGATACGCAGTATTTT
CASSHLPGKRDTDTQYF
>-|TRBJ2-7|TRBV11-2|-
TGTGCCAGCAGCTTAGTATTGTGGGGGGTTGCCCACGAGCAGTACTTC
CASSLVLWGVAHEQYF
>-|TRBJ2-5|TRBV7-3|few
TGTGCCAGCTCGCGTGAGGCAGGGAGGCAAGGGACCCAGTACTTC
CASSREAGRQGTQYF
>-|TRBJ1-1|TRBV6-6|-
TGTGCCAGCAGTCCCCCCGGGCGGAACACTGAAGCTTTCTTT
CASSPPGRNTEAFF
>TRBD2|TRBJ2-2|TRBV19|-
TGTGCCAGTAGCAAGCAAGGACTAGCGGGAGGGCGGGAGCTGTTTTTT
CASSKQGLAGGRELFF
>-|TRBJ2-5|TRBV5-1|once
TGCGCCAGCAGCTTGGAGGGGGGACAGCAAGAGACCCAGTACTTC
CASSLEGGQQETQYF
>-|TRBJ2-7|TRBV11-2|-
TGTGCCAGCAAAATGGGAGCCACCTACGAGCAGTACTTC
CASKMGATYEQYF
>-|TRBJ1-4|TRBV11-2|-
TGTGCCAGCAGCATTGGGACCTTTCCTAATGAAAAACTGTTTTTT
CASSIGTFPNEKLFF
>-|TRBJ1-1|TRBV11-2|-
TGTGCCAGCAGCTTAGAGGGGGGCTCTGAAGCTTTCTTT
CASSLEGGSEAFF
>-|TRBJ2-2|TRBV2|-
TGTGCCAGCAGTGAAGGTCAGGGATGGACCGGGGAGCTGTTTTTT
CASSEGQGWTGELFF
>TRBD1|TRBJ2-1|TRBV19|-
TGTGCCAGTTCGGGACAGAGCTCCTACAATGAGCAGTTCTTC
CASSGQSSYNEQFF
>TRBD2|TRBJ2-3|TRBV7-9|-
TGTGCCAGCAGCTCCACTTTCGGACTAGCGCCCACCAGAGAGGATACGCAGTATTTT
CASSSTFGLAPTREDTQYF
>TRBD2|TRBJ2-1|TRBV6-6|-
TGTGCCAGCAGTCAGACTAGCGGGGGGTACAATGAGCAGTTCTTC
CASSQTSGGYNEQFF
>-|TRBJ1-2|TRBV6-5|-
TGTGCCAGCAGTCCGGGGGCGTATGGCTACACCTTC
CASSPGAYGYTF
>TRBD1|TRBJ2-7|TRBV27|-
TGTGCCAGCAGTTTAACTGACAGGGCGGCCGAGCAGTACTTC
CASSLTDRAAEQYF
>TRBD1|TRBJ2-5|TRBV6-4|few
TGTGCCAGCAGTCCCGACAGGGGTGAGACCCAGTACTTC
CASSPDRGETQYF
>-|TRBJ1-1|TRBV11-2|-
TGTGCCAGCAGCTTACCGGACAAGGGGCGTGCTTTCTTT
CASSLPDKGRAFF
>TRBD1|TRBJ1-5|TRBV6-1|few
TGTGCCAGCGGGGGACAGGCCAATCAGCCCCAGCATTTT
CASGGQANQPQHF
>-|TRBJ2-7|TRBV5-4|once
TGTGCCAGCAGCCCGGGCCGCGGGGAGCCCTACGAGCAGTACTTC
CASSPGRGEPYEQYF
>-|TRBJ1-5|TRBV7-6|few
TGTGCCAGCAGCTTAGGGGCCGGGAATCAGCCCCAGCATTTT
CASSLGAGNQPQHF
>-|TRBJ1-2|TRBV29-1|-
TGCAGCGTCACAGCTAACTATGGCTACACCTTC
CSVTANYGYTF